Shown below are 27 T cell receptor beta chains from a single sample sequenced in a study of T cell clones after liver transplantation. TCRdb's copy holds only in-frame clones and misses some; the assay was immunoSEQ multiplex PCR. Here the sample spans tens of thousands of clones, 80% to 95% being singletons. The input for sequencing was CD4+ T cells from blood, taken around 25 months after liver transplant. The source is a human patient who received a liver transplant. The T cells may come from the graft donor.

The V and J genes are TRBV19 and TRBJ2-7; 8 bases line up with TRBD2. CDR3 size: 15 residues. The ends lost 5 bases at V and 6 bases at J; junction bases unmatched: 12. The germline V gene encodes CDR1 LNHDA and CDR2 SQIVND (reference sequence). The CDR3 is CASSPRRERESEQYF. CDR3 coding DNA: TGTGCCAGTAGTCCCCGTCGGGAGCGGGAGAGCGAGCAGTACTTC. Filled out from reference TRBV19 and TRBJ2-7, the complete variable domain reads DGGITQSPKYLFRKEGQNVTLSCEQNLNHDAMYWYRQDPGQGLRLIYYSQIVNDFQKGDIAEGYSVSREKKESFPLTVTSAQKNPTAFYLCASSPRRERESEQYFGPGTRLTVT.

This sequence joins TRBV7-9 and TRBJ2-1; TRBD1 matches at 9 bases. Trimming took 5 bases from V and 5 from J; bases not matched to a gene: 7. This CDR3 is built from 15 residues. Per the germline V gene, CDR1 is SEHNR and CDR2 is FQNEAQ (reference sequence). Written as DNA, the CDR3 is TGTGCCAGCAGCGCGCGACAGGGGGGGAACAATGAGCAGTTCTTC. Translation: CASSARQGGNNEQFF.

This rearrangement joins TRBV2 to TRBJ1-2; 12 positions agree with TRBD1. V was clipped by 4 bases and J by 5 bases; unmatched bases: 5. The germline V gene encodes CDR1 SNHLY and CDR2 FYNNEI. The CDR3 runs 15 residues. CDR3 region: CASSGDRGQEYGYTF. For the CDR3, the DNA is TGTGCCAGCAGTGGGGACAGGGGGCAAGAATATGGCTACACCTTC.

With respect to this clone: Other DNA variants within this sample encode the same CDR3. The genes are TRBV7-9 and TRBJ2-2; no firm D call. Trimming took off 2 bases at V and 5 bases at J, with 3 bases between the two ends. The germline V gene encodes CDR1 SEHNR and CDR2 FQNEAQ (reference sequence). This CDR3 region has 12 residues. The CDR3 is CASSLNTGELFF. The CDR3 nucleotides are TGTGCCAGCAGCTTAAATACCGGGGAGCTGTTTTTT. The complete variable domain, with remaining parts taken from reference TRBV7-9 and TRBJ2-2, reads DTGVSQNPRHKITKRGQNVTFRCDPISEHNRLYWYRQTLGQGPEFLTYFQNEAQLEKSRLLSDRFSAERPKGSFSTLEIQRTEQGDSAMYLCASSLNTGELFFGEGSRLTVL.

The chain links TRBV5-1 to TRBJ2-7; tentative D call: TRBD2 (6 bases). Germline V CDR1 and CDR2: SGHRS, YFSETQ. V lost 4 bases, J lost 0 bases, and 11 bases lay in between. The CDR3 runs to 14 residues. CDR3 nucleotides: TGCGCCAGCAGCCCGTCTAGCGCCTCCTACGAGCAGTACTTC. This encodes CASSPSSASYEQYF.

This chain links TRBV11-2 with TRBJ1-1; 7 positions match TRBD1. This CDR3 has 16 amino acids. Germline values: CDR1 SGHAT, CDR2 FQNNGV. The junction had 13 bases not matched to a gene; V was cut back by 6 bases and J by 3 bases. Here the CDR3 DNA reads TGTGCCAGCAGGCCCCTTAGGGGCAGGGGGGACACTGAAGCTTTCTTT. Residues: CASRPLRGRGDTEAFF.

The gene calls are TRBV11-3 and TRBJ1-3, with D possibly being TRBD1 (5 bases). V was trimmed by 4 bases and J by 7 bases, leaving 5 bases between them. The CDR3 has 11 amino acids. Germline V lookup: CDR1 SGHNT, CDR2 YENEEA. Here the CDR3 DNA reads TGTGCCAGCAGCTCAGGGAACACCATATATTTT. This gives the protein CASSSGNTIYF.

V and J are TRBV18 and TRBJ2-1; 8 bases align to TRBD2. Germline CDR1 is KGHSH and CDR2 is LQKENI. The J segment lost 6 bases and the V segment lost 3 bases, leaving 7 bases of the junction unmatched. This CDR3 has 15 amino acids. This chain's CDR3 is CASSPPGGPSNEQFF. The CDR3 DNA reads TGTGCCAGCTCACCCCCGGGAGGGCCGAGCAATGAGCAGTTCTTC.

The chain has TRBV7-8 and TRBJ1-1; maybe TRBD1 (5 bases). Germline V CDR1 and CDR2: SGHVS, FQNEAQ. Trimming cost V 4 bases and J 1 base, with 13 bases left between them. The CDR3 extends over 15 amino acids. CDR3 sequence reads: CASSYPGPANTEAFF. CDR3 in DNA: TGTGCCAGCAGCTACCCGGGGCCTGCGAACACTGAAGCTTTCTTT.

J is TRBJ2-7 and V is TRBV7-9; no clear D gene. The CDR3 totals 14 residues. Germline V gene sequence: CDR1 SEHNR, CDR2 FQNEAQ (reference sequence). With 2 bases removed from V and 5 bases from J, the gap between germline ends came to 13 bases. CDR3 amino acids: CASSLFSKDHEQYF. Here the CDR3 DNA reads TGTGCCAGCAGCTTATTCTCAAAGGACCACGAGCAGTACTTC.

The chain recombines TRBV6-1 with TRBJ2-7; maybe TRBD2 (5 bases). Germline V gene data show CDR1 as MNHNS and CDR2 as SASEGT. The V end was cut by 7 bases, the J end by 3 bases, with 7 bases between. The CDR3 consists of 11 residues. DNA of the CDR3: TGTGCCAGCACCGCGGGCTACGAGCAGTACTTC. It is translated as CASTAGYEQYF.

The CDR3 DNA is TGTGCCAGCAGCACCTCGTGGGGCGGGATGGGGCCCCAAGAGACCCAGTACTTC. Encoded protein: CASSTSWGGMGPQETQYF. The rearrangement joins TRBV11-3 to TRBJ2-5; D might be TRBD2 (6 bases). This CDR3 contains 18 residues. V lost 5 bases and J 1 base, leaving 23 bases between the germline ends. The germline V gene encodes CDR1 SGHNT and CDR2 YENEEA.

The rearrangement links TRBV19 to TRBJ1-2; D is undetermined. The V gene's germline CDR1 is LNHDA and CDR2 SQIVND (reference sequence). This CDR3 contains 14 residues. Trimming shortened V by 3 bases and J by 2 bases, and 10 bases separated the two germline ends. The CDR3 coding sequence is TGTGCCAGTAGTATGATGGCGGAGAACTATGGCTACACCTTC. Amino acid sequence: CASSMMAENYGYTF.

The V and J genes are TRBV7-2 and TRBJ2-5; no clear D gene. The germline gives CDR1 SGHTA, CDR2 FQGNSA. Trimming took off 4 bases at V and 5 bases at J, with 14 bases between the two ends. The CDR3 loop spans 14 amino acids. The CDR3: CASSSPKLGETQYF. As DNA, the CDR3 is TGTGCCAGCAGCTCCCCCAAGCTAGGGGAGACCCAGTACTTC.

The chain employs TRBV18 and TRBJ1-5; D ambiguous. Germline CDR1 KGHSH, CDR2 LQKENI. The CDR3 sequence is 14 residues long. V was shortened by 6 bases and J by 7 bases, with 16 bases between the two germline ends. The CDR3 DNA follows: TGTGCCAGCTCCCCAGGTGGGAGTGGGCAGCCCCAGCATTTT. Its protein product is CASSPGGSGQPQHF.

This chain joins TRBV5-4 and TRBJ2-5; D remains unclear. The V gene's germline CDR1 is SGHNT and CDR2 YYREEE (reference sequence). The CDR3 sequence is 13 residues long. V was pared by 1 base and J by 3 bases, with 7 bases between. CDR3 in DNA: TGTGCCAGCAGCTTGTGGGCCGAAGAGACCCAGTACTTC. This encodes CASSLWAEETQYF.

This clone showed up just once. The V gene is TRBV14, the J gene TRBJ2-7; D remains unclear. V was cut by 5 bases and J by 3 bases, with 8 bases left in between. The CDR3 totals 12 residues. Germline CDR1 SGHDN, CDR2 FVKESK. The CDR3 nucleotides are TGTGCCAGCAGCACGTCACTCTACGAGCAGTACTTC. Translation: CASSTSLYEQYF.

The chain employs TRBV7-2 and TRBJ2-5; no definite D call. The germline V gene encodes CDR1 SGHTA and CDR2 FQGNSA. The CDR3 has 14 amino acids. Trimming removed 3 bases at V and 4 bases at J, with 12 bases between. This CDR3 is CASSFGTGVETQYF. CDR3 nucleotides: TGTGCCAGCAGCTTCGGAACGGGTGTAGAGACCCAGTACTTC.

V usage is TRBV10-3 and J usage is TRBJ2-1, with TRBD2 matching over 14 bases. The germline CDR1 and CDR2 sequences are ENHRY and SYGVKD. The length of the CDR3 is 14 residues. V dropped 10 bases and J dropped 5; count of bases not matched to a gene: 4. The CDR3 DNA follows: TGTGCCACCGGGACTAGCGGGAGCGACAATGAGCAGTTCTTC. Amino acid sequence: CATGTSGSDNEQFF.

This chain links TRBV11-3 with TRBJ2-1; maybe TRBD1 (6 bases). The V end lost 2 bases, the J end lost 0 bases, and 11 bases lay between the germline ends. Germline assignment: CDR1 SGHNT and CDR2 YENEEA. The CDR3 totals 16 residues. The CDR3 region is CASSLTGRSSYNEQFF. The CDR3, as DNA: TGTGCCAGCAGCTTAACAGGGCGAAGCTCCTACAATGAGCAGTTCTTC. Based on the CDR3 plus reference TRBV11-3 and TRBJ2-1, the full variable domain is EAGVVQSPRYKIIEKKQPVAFWCNPISGHNTLYWYLQNLGQGPELLIRYENEEAVDDSQLPKDRFSAERLKGVDSTLKIQPAELGDSAVYLCASSLTGRSSYNEQFFGPGTRLTVL.

This clone was recorded only once. The chain uses TRBV21-1 and TRBJ1-5; the table calls TRBD1, which could not be checked here. TRBV21-1 is assigned pseudogene status. This CDR3 region has 18 residues. This CDR3 is CASSKPKIGQNSNQPQHF. CDR3 sequence (DNA): TGTGCCAGCAGCAAACCTAAAATAGGACAGAATAGCAATCAGCCCCAGCATTTT.

CDR3 loop: CASSLGGQGGTEAFF. DNA for the CDR3: TGCGCCAGCAGCTTGGGCGGACAGGGGGGCACTGAAGCTTTCTTT. This chain uses TRBV5-1 with TRBJ1-1, with 10 bases lining up with TRBD1. Germline V gene lookup returns CDR1 SGHRS and CDR2 YFSETQ. The junction had 3 bases not matched to a gene; V was cut back by 0 bases and J by 4 bases. This CDR3 spans 15 amino acids.

The rearrangement links TRBV11-3 to TRBJ2-4; 12 bases are shared with TRBD2. The junction had 8 bases not matched to a gene; V was cut back by 1 base and J by 7 bases. This CDR3 is built from 17 residues. Looked up from germline, CDR1 is SGHNT and CDR2 is YENEEA. CDR3 in amino acids: CASSLVALAGGPNIQYF. The DNA for the CDR3 is TGTGCCAGCAGCTTAGTCGCCCTAGCGGGAGGGCCGAACATTCAGTACTTC.

Turning to this clone: Since a much larger clone is just one base distant, this may be a read error. The V and J genes are TRBV11-2 and TRBJ2-1; D might be TRBD1 or TRBD2, each matching 6 bases. This CDR3 spans 14 amino acids. Per the germline V gene, CDR1 is SGHAT and CDR2 is FQNNGV. V was trimmed by 0 bases and J by 10 bases, leaving 13 bases between them. CDR3 loop: CASSLDWGAGEQFF. Here the CDR3 DNA reads TGTGCCAGCAGCTTAGATTGGGGGGCTGGGGAGCAGTTCTTC. The complete variable domain, with remaining parts taken from reference TRBV11-2 and TRBJ2-1, reads EAGVAQSPRYKIIEKRQSVAFWCNPISGHATLYWYQQILGQGPKLLIQFQNNGVVDDSQLPKDRFSAERLKGVDSTLKIQPAKLEDSAVYLCASSLDWGAGEQFFGPGTRLTVL.

The J gene is TRBJ2-7, the V gene TRBV21-1. TRBV21-1 has pseudogene status. The CDR3 has 15 residues. The CDR3 nucleotides are TGTGCCAGCAGCAAGGGACCGAGGCTCCACTACGAGCAGTACTTC. This sequence encodes CASSKGPRLHYEQYF.

This sequence joins TRBV11-2 and TRBJ2-7; tentative D call: TRBD2 (7 bases). The CDR3 loop spans 14 amino acids. V shed 4 bases and J shed 5 bases, with 15 bases lying between them. Germline CDR1 SGHAT, CDR2 FQNNGV. This CDR3 reads CASSYGGQINEQYF. CDR3 DNA sequence: TGTGCCAGCAGCTACGGGGGGCAAATCAACGAGCAGTACTTC.

This clone was recorded once. This chain joins TRBV7-2 and TRBJ2-7; D possibly corresponds to TRBD2 (6 bases). V was cut by 1 base and J by 7 bases, with 14 bases left in between. The CDR3 runs to 14 residues. CDR1 and CDR2 (germline): SGHTA, FQGNSA. The CDR3 coding sequence is TGTGCCAGCAGCTTAGGTATCCTTGGGGGGGAGCAGTACTTC. Translated, it gives CASSLGILGGEQYF.